This entry features one T cell receptor (beta chain) sequence. Only in-frame clones appear in the TCRdb table, and some are missing; sequencing was by immunoSEQ multiplex PCR. The sample contains roughly 100,000 clones, around 83% of which appear only once. The V gene end was trimmed by 5 bases and the J gene end by 2 bases; junction bases not matched to a gene: 2. Germline-derived CDR1 and CDR2 are SGHAT and FQNNGV. The length of the CDR3 is 14 residues. This record belongs to a study of control samples from healthy donors and cancer patients. The sequenced sample consisted of blood. This receptor was identified in a woman aged 45-59 years in good health. The chain recombines TRBV11-2 with TRBJ1-3, with 8 positions matching TRBD1. The CDR3 here is CASSLQGAGNTIYF. In DNA, the CDR3 is TGTGCCAGCAGCCTACAGGGGGCTGGAAACACCATATATTTT. The complete variable domain, with remaining parts taken from reference TRBV11-2 and TRBJ1-3, reads EAGVAQSPRYKIIEKRQSVAFWCNPISGHATLYWYQQILGQGPKLLIQFQNNGVVDDSQLPKDRFSAERLKGVDSTLKIQPAKLEDSAVYLCASSLQGAGNTIYFGEGSWLTVV.